This note documents a single TCR beta chain sequence. This clonotype is medium-sized (0.01 to 0.1%) in its sample. Its antigen specificity is not known. Base quality data are lacking; no much larger clone is found one base away. These data come from a study of liver allograft versus peripheral blood T cells (dated by TCRdb to between 2020 and 2021). Concerning the study at large: In liver transplant recipients, the study looked at T cell receptor repertoires in the peripheral blood and set them against the repertoires found within the transplanted livers. What the authors observed across the whole study: T cell receptor repertoires inside liver allografts were reported to differ from those detected in peripheral blood.

Sequencing used an Illumina MiSeq. TCRdb reprocessing: public reads trimmed at Q25 with fastp, clones called with MiXCR, in-frame beta chains kept. When rows share a CDR3 protein, they turn into one entry using the most common DNA and genes. In all, the sample holds some 6,300 distinct CDR3 sequences, and around 16% of those were seen once. The ten largest make up 49% of the sample. V is clipped by 0 bases and J by 2 bases, and the sequence between their germline boundaries is 10 bases long. From the germline V gene, CDR1 is MNHEY and CDR2 is SVGAGI. Inclusive of the bounding cysteine and phenylalanine, the CDR3 is 15 residues long. Of all the DNA, just the CDR3 is kept, 45 bases in frame from base 1.

The V gene is TRBV6-5 and the J gene is TRBJ1-1, with no confidently assigned D gene. This sequence was found in a human patient who had a liver transplant. After a transplant, not all T cells may be the patient's own; some may come from the graft donor. The CDR3 amino acid sequence is: CASSYSQEANTEAFF. The DNA reads as follows: TGTGCCAGCAGTTACTCCCAGGAGGCTAACACTGAAGCTTTCTTT.